The sequence of this T cell receptor (beta chain) was determined in a study of blood T cell repertoires in COVID-19. Method: immunoSEQ multiplex PCR; TCRdb's copy keeps in-frame clones and lacks some. The sample lists 230,000 or so clones, about four fifths occurring once. V shed 0 bases and J 10 bases; nucleotides not matched to a gene: 15. From germline, CDR1 is SGHDN and CDR2 FVKESK. CDR3 length equals 17 residues. The J gene is TRBJ1-1, the V gene TRBV14, with TRBD1 matching over 9 bases. The source material was peripheral blood. This clonotype originated in a woman older than 75 with COVID-19, enrolled during active disease. CDR3 sequence (DNA): TGTGCCAGCAGCCAAGATCTTGGGGACAGGGACGGTCGGGGAGCTTTCTTT. As protein: CASSQDLGDRDGRGAFF.